This T cell receptor (delta chain) emerged from a study of γδ T cells in repeated Plasmodium falciparum infection. Findings of the study overall: Compared with Australian children, Malian Vdelta2-negative repertoires seemed more clonal, less diverse, less shared. Waves of new clonotype selection appeared after repeated controlled infections in Vdelta2-negative, largely Vdelta1+, gammadelta T cells. Vgamma9/Vdelta2+ repertoires stayed stably polyclonal over time and infection.

The CDR3 has 17 residues. Germline V gives CDR1 GEAIGNYY, CDR2 EKD. Gammadelta T cells were flow-sorted from PBMC into Vgamma9/Vdelta2+ and Vdelta2-negative populations for bulk analysis. This clone was found a few times. The antigen remains unidentified. A far larger clone is one base from this, pointing to a likely read error. This sample includes further DNA sequences coding for the same CDR3. TCRdb ran CATT on the multiplex PCR reads. The data contain tens of thousands of delta-chain clones, 1.4% of them singletons. This chain uses TRDV2 with TRDJ3, with D possibly matching TRDD3 (6 bases). No J gene was available from TCRdb, and it was assigned here by a germline match of the DNA. This receptor was identified in a pool of human donors (malaria-infected and uninfected, not separated). Sequencing was performed on gamma-delta T cells from blood. The chain's CDR3 is CACEGMSSSWDTRQMFF. CDR3 sequence (DNA): TGTGCCTGTGAGGGGATGTCGAGCTCCTGGGATACCCGACAGATGTTTTTC.